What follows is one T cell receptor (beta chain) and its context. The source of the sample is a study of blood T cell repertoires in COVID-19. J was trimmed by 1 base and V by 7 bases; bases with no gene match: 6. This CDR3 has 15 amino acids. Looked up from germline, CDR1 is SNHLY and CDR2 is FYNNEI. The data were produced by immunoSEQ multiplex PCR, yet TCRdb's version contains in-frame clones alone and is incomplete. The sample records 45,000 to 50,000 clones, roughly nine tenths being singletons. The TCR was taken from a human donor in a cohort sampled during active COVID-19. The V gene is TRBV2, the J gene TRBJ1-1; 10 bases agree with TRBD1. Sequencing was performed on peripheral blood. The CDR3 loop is CASTGQGLGNTEAFF. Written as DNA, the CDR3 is TGTGCCAGCACGGGACAGGGGCTGGGGAACACTGAAGCTTTCTTT.